This T cell receptor (beta chain) was documented in a study of CD8 T cells in ankylosing spondylitis. This clonotype was counted many times. MiXCR was run by TCRdb on the 5' RACE reads, yielding one entry per CDR3 protein. The data show 150,000 to 250,000 distinct CDR3 sequences, roughly 13% seen once. V lost 5 bases to trimming and J lost 1 base, with 8 bases between them. Germline CDR1 ENHRY, CDR2 SYGVKD. The CDR3 extends over 13 amino acids. The source material was blood, either unsorted or a sorted T cell fraction (not recorded which). The rearrangement uses TRBV10-3 and TRBJ1-1, with unresolved D. The receptor comes from a male donor with ankylosing spondylitis or in good health (not recorded which). The CDR3 region is CAISPTENTEAFF. The CDR3, as DNA: TGTGCCATCAGTCCGACCGAGAACACTGAAGCTTTCTTT.